The 25 T cell receptor beta chains given below trace back to one sample, sequenced in a study of CD8+ T cells in alopecia areata. Extracted from the samples, RNA was reverse transcribed into cDNA to serve as the sequencing template. Measured with immunoSEQ multiplex PCR; TCRdb has only the in-frame clones, and not every one. The data contain 130,000 to 150,000 clones, around 49% of them singletons. The sequences come from CD4+ T cells sorted from blood, collected at week 0. All receptors come from a human donor with alopecia areata.

This chain uses TRBV7-8 with TRBJ2-6; D perhaps matches TRBD1 (5 bases). Per the germline V gene, CDR1 is SGHVS and CDR2 is FQNEAQ. Trimming cost V 5 bases and J 2 bases, with 7 bases left between them. This CDR3 is built from 14 residues. The CDR3 reads CASSPRAGANVLTF. DNA for the CDR3: TGTGCCAGCAGCCCCAGGGCTGGGGCCAACGTCCTGACTTTC.

There are many counts of this clone. This chain joins TRBV5-1 and TRBJ2-1; 9 bases map to TRBD2. J gave up 2 bases and V 4 bases, and 7 bases lay outside the gene matches. The CDR3 consists of 16 residues. Germline V gene lookup returns CDR1 SGHRS and CDR2 YFSETQ. DNA of the CDR3: TGCGCCAGCAGCCTTCTAGCGGGGTTAACCTACAATGAGCAGTTCTTC. This encodes CASSLLAGLTYNEQFF.

A single count supports this clone. The V gene is TRBV10-3, the J gene TRBJ2-7; D is unclear. CDR3 length: 11 amino acids. The ends were cut back, 8 bases at V and 5 bases at J, with 10 bases in the middle. Germline CDR1 is ENHRY and CDR2 is SYGVKD. The CDR3 loop reads CAIGETDEQYF. The CDR3 region has the DNA TGTGCCATCGGAGAGACGGACGAGCAGTACTTC.

V usage is TRBV7-3 and J usage is TRBJ2-1; 11 bases line up with TRBD2. V trimming: 6 bases; J trimming: 5 bases; junction bases outside the gene matches: 6. The germline CDR1 and CDR2 sequences are SGHTA and FQGTGA. This CDR3 has 15 residues. The CDR3 spells CASSLSGRANNEQFF. CDR3 nucleotides: TGTGCCAGCAGTCTTAGCGGGAGGGCGAACAATGAGCAGTTCTTC.

The chain has TRBV27 and TRBJ1-2, with D maybe TRBD1 (5 bases). Germline CDR1 is MNHEY and CDR2 is SMNVEV (reference sequence). This CDR3 has 14 residues. V was pared by 3 bases and J by 3 bases, with 11 bases between. CDR3 in DNA: TGTGCCAGCAGTTTGAGCAGGGAAGACTATGGCTACACCTTC. Protein: CASSLSREDYGYTF.

This chain connects TRBV5-4 to TRBJ1-4; 10 nucleotides align to TRBD1. The CDR3 has 14 amino acids. V gave up 4 bases and J gave up 8 bases; unmatched junction bases: 5. Germline CDR1 SGHNT, CDR2 YYREEE (reference sequence). Here the CDR3 reads CASSPGTGEEKLFF. The CDR3 region has the DNA TGTGCCAGCAGCCCCGGGACAGGGGAAGAAAAACTGTTTTTT.

This clone has a handful of counts. The chain carries TRBV2 and TRBJ1-2; D is unclear. In germline, CDR1 is SNHLY, CDR2 FYNNEI. The CDR3 length is 15 residues. The V and J ends lost 2 bases and 5 bases respectively, with 15 bases between them. The CDR3 protein is CASSEFATTLYGYTF. The CDR3, as DNA: TGTGCCAGCAGTGAATTTGCCACCACATTATATGGCTACACCTTC.

The rearrangement joins TRBV30 to TRBJ1-3; no firm D call. Germline V gene lookup returns CDR1 GTSNPN and CDR2 SVGIG (reference sequence). The length of the CDR3 is 15 residues. V lost 1 base, J lost 0 bases, and 10 bases lay in between. The CDR3: CAWSGFQSSGNTIYF. The CDR3 nucleotides read TGTGCCTGGAGTGGATTCCAGAGCTCTGGAAACACCATATATTTT.

V usage is TRBV5-1 and J usage is TRBJ2-7; 8 bases agree with TRBD1. V trimming: 5 bases; J trimming: 2 bases; junction bases outside the gene matches: 6. Germline CDR1 and CDR2: SGHRS and YFSETQ. The CDR3 has 14 amino acids. This chain's CDR3 is CASRRDRGPYEQYF. The DNA for the CDR3 is TGCGCCAGCAGACGCGACAGGGGCCCCTACGAGCAGTACTTC.

The chain uses TRBV29-1 and TRBJ2-1; a weak D match, TRBD2 (5 bases). The V gene lost 6 bases and the J gene lost 1 base, with 10 bases spanning the gap. CDR1 and CDR2 (germline): SQVTM, ANQGSEA. This CDR3 contains 13 residues. The CDR3 coding sequence is TGCAGCGTCCGAGGGCAATCCTACAATGAGCAGTTCTTC. Translating gives CSVRGQSYNEQFF.

V is TRBV11-2 and J is TRBJ2-3; 9 bases fit TRBD2. J lost 4 bases, V lost 1 base, and 12 bases had no gene match. The CDR3 is made up of 18 amino acids. CDR1 is SGHAT and CDR2 is FQNNGV in the germline V gene. CDR3 sequence reads: CASSLVAGGPTGSDTQYF. CDR3 bases: TGTGCCAGCAGCTTAGTGGCGGGAGGGCCTACGGGGTCAGATACGCAGTATTTT.

The V and J genes are TRBV7-3 and TRBJ2-1, with 10 bases lining up with TRBD1. The V gene end was trimmed by 1 base and the J gene end by 13 bases; junction bases not matched to a gene: 13. The CDR3 is 16 amino acids. Germline CDR1 reads SGHTA; CDR2 reads FQGTGA. The CDR3 coding sequence is TGTGCCAGCAGCTTAAGGGACAGGGGATGGGGGATCACTCAGTTCTTC. It yields the protein CASSLRDRGWGITQFF.

The gene calls are TRBV30 and TRBJ2-7; D is possibly TRBD2 (5 bases). Trimming took 5 bases from V and 4 from J, leaving 12 bases between them. The CDR3 sequence is 12 residues long. Per the germline V gene, CDR1 is GTSNPN and CDR2 is SVGIG (reference sequence). The CDR3 loop is CAWDGGLYEQYF. The CDR3 nucleotides read TGTGCCTGGGACGGAGGTTTGTACGAGCAGTACTTC.

This clone was found a few times. V and J are TRBV30 and TRBJ2-3, with 9 bases that match TRBD2. This CDR3 is 13 amino acids long. CDR1 GTSNPN and CDR2 SVGIG come from the germline V gene (reference sequence). V lost 4 bases to trimming and J lost 4 bases; unmatched junction nucleotides: 3. CDR3 DNA: TGTGCCTGGAACCAGCGGGAGGCAGATACGCAGTATTTT. The encoded protein is CAWNQREADTQYF.

V and J are TRBV5-1 and TRBJ2-1; D is undetermined. The CDR3 consists of 15 residues. Germline lookup yields CDR1 SGHRS and CDR2 YFSETQ. The V gene lost 3 bases and the J gene lost 2 bases, with 12 bases spanning the gap. The CDR3 loop is CASSSDGYTYNEQFF. As DNA, the CDR3 is TGCGCCAGCAGCTCGGACGGTTATACCTACAATGAGCAGTTCTTC.

This chain uses TRBV4-2 with TRBJ1-5; 11 bases are shared with TRBD1. This CDR3 spans 16 amino acids. V lost 4 bases, J lost 0 bases, and 2 bases stayed unmatched. The germline CDR1 and CDR2 sequences are LGHNA and YNFKEQ. The CDR3 reads CASSPGQGDSNQPQHF. The CDR3 nucleotides are TGTGCCAGCAGCCCGGGACAGGGGGATAGCAATCAGCCCCAGCATTTT.

The chain uses TRBV4-2 and TRBJ2-5, with 9 bases lining up with TRBD2. The CDR3 runs to 16 residues. Germline V lookup: CDR1 LGHNA, CDR2 YNFKEQ. The ends lost 0 bases at V and 4 bases at J; junction bases unmatched: 6. The CDR3 sequence: CASSQDPSGKGETQYF. The CDR3, as DNA: TGTGCCAGCAGCCAAGATCCTAGCGGGAAAGGAGAGACCCAGTACTTC.

With regard to this clone: One junction end does not reproduce the germline sequence, and a read error may be involved. The V and J genes are TRBV27 and TRBJ1-5; no firm D call. The CDR3 covers 15 residues. Looked up from germline, CDR1 is MNHEY and CDR2 is SMNVEV (reference sequence). Here the CDR3 reads CASSLPTSNNQPQHF. DNA of the CDR3: TGTGCCAGCAGTTTACCGACAAGTAACAATCAACCCCAGCATTTT.

This chain links TRBV6-5 with TRBJ2-3; no clear D gene. Germline CDR1 MNHEY, CDR2 SVGAGI. The CDR3 sequence is 12 residues long. Between the trimmed V and J ends, which lost 6 bases and 6 bases, there was a span of 10 bases. The CDR3 protein is CASSRGGDTQYF. Written as DNA, the CDR3 is TGTGCCAGCAGCCGCGGTGGGGATACGCAGTATTTT.

V usage is TRBV4-3 and J usage is TRBJ1-1; D gene ambiguous. This CDR3 region has 12 residues. V lost 0 bases to trimming and J lost 11 bases, with 10 bases between them. Germline CDR1 reads LGHNA; CDR2 reads YSLEER. In DNA form, the CDR3 reads TGCGCCAGCAGCCAAGACCGACGTGCCGCTTTCTTT. Its translation: CASSQDRRAAFF.

The chain has TRBV28 and TRBJ1-2, with 7 bases identical to TRBD1. The CDR3 covers 16 residues. Trimming took 4 bases from V and 4 from J; bases not matched to a gene: 12. Germline values: CDR1 MDHEN, CDR2 SYDVKM. The CDR3 protein is CASSSRDSAFFYGYTF. CDR3 bases: TGTGCCAGCAGTTCCCGGGACAGTGCATTCTTCTATGGCTACACCTTC.

The chain carries TRBV29-1 and TRBJ2-5; the match to TRBD1 covers 9 bases. The CDR3 totals 12 residues. Looked up from germline, CDR1 is SQVTM and CDR2 is ANQGSEA. The trim removed 6 bases at V and 5 bases at J, leaving 4 bases unmatched. The DNA for the CDR3 is TGCAGCGTCCACAGGGGGCTGGAGACCCAGTACTTC. Translated: CSVHRGLETQYF.

V usage is TRBV29-1 and J usage is TRBJ1-1, with 9 bases matching TRBD1. The CDR3 spans 11 residues. The V gene end was trimmed by 4 bases and the J gene end by 7 bases; junction bases not matched to a gene: 1. CDR1 and CDR2 from the germline V gene are SQVTM and ANQGSEA. In nucleotides, the CDR3 is TGCAGCGTTGGGACAGGGGTTGAAGCTTTCTTT. Amino acid sequence: CSVGTGVEAFF.

This clone appeared once. This chain joins TRBV6-5 and TRBJ2-7, with D unclear. Germline values: CDR1 MNHEY, CDR2 SVGAGI. V shed 0 bases and J shed 2 bases, with 5 bases lying between them. The length of the CDR3 is 13 residues. CDR3 nucleotides: TGTGCCAGCAGTTACTCCCTAGCCTACGAGCAGTACTTC. It codes for CASSYSLAYEQYF.

This rearrangement joins TRBV7-2 to TRBJ2-7, with D unclear. CDR1 SGHTA and CDR2 FQGNSA come from the germline V gene. This CDR3 is built from 11 residues. V was cut by 6 bases and J by 4 bases, with 7 bases left in between. The CDR3, as DNA: TGTGCCAGCAGAGCTCATTACGAGCAGTACTTC. This translates into CASRAHYEQYF. The variable domain in full, with the rest retrieved from reference TRBV7-2 and TRBJ2-7, is GAGVSQSPSNKVTEKGKDVELRCDPISGHTALYWYRQSLGQGLEFLIYFQGNSAPDKSGLPSDRFSAERTGGSVSTLTIQRTQQEDSAVYLCASRAHYEQYFGPGTRLTVT.